The 11 T cell receptor beta chains below were found in one sample sequenced in a study of blood T cells in healthy people across ages. Primed by a sample-barcoded 5' primer and a J-beta primer mix, a second PCR proceeded for 7 to 11 cycles. TCRdb re-derived calls from the 5' RACE reads in MiXCR, one entry per CDR3 protein. The sample lists hundreds of thousands of distinct CDR3 sequences; 49% were seen once. Sequencing was done on a sample of blood. These TCRs come from a woman aged 60 to 75 in good health.

This clonotype has more than one count but fewer than ten. The rearrangement links TRBV29-1 to TRBJ2-5; the match to TRBD2 covers 9 bases. Germline values: CDR1 SQVTM, CDR2 ANQGSEA. The CDR3 consists of 14 residues. The J segment lost 2 bases and the V segment lost 6 bases, leaving 7 bases of the junction unmatched. The CDR3 reads CSVVLAGRQETQYF. CDR3 sequence (DNA): TGCAGCGTCGTACTAGCGGGCCGTCAAGAGACCCAGTACTTC.

CDR3 in amino acids: CASSSGRARDPYNEQFF. The CDR3 bases are TGTGCCAGCAGCTCGGGGAGGGCCAGGGACCCCTACAATGAGCAGTTCTTC. This rearrangement joins TRBV6-1 to TRBJ2-1; 7 nucleotides line up with TRBD2. This CDR3 contains 17 residues. Unmatched junction bases numbered 13, after V lost 6 bases and J lost 2 bases. Per the germline V gene, CDR1 is MNHNS and CDR2 is SASEGT.

This chain uses TRBV7-9 with TRBJ1-5; D unclear. Trimming removed 3 bases from V and 6 bases from J, with 9 bases in between. The length of the CDR3 is 13 residues. The germline V gene has CDR1 SEHNR and CDR2 FQNEAQ (reference sequence). Written as DNA, the CDR3 is TGTGCCAGCAGCTTGGATGCGTTTCAGCCCCAGCATTTT. Translated: CASSLDAFQPQHF.

The chain is built from TRBV7-9 and TRBJ2-5, with D possibly being TRBD1 or TRBD2 (7 bases each). The ends were cut back, 4 bases at V and 11 bases at J, with 14 bases in the middle. The germline V gene encodes CDR1 SEHNR and CDR2 FQNEAQ (reference sequence). CDR3 length: 12 amino acids. DNA for the CDR3: TGTGCCAGCAGCTGGCCAGGGGGGGAGCAGTACTTC. Protein: CASSWPGGEQYF.

The V call is TRBV27, the J call TRBJ2-5; 8 bases agree with TRBD1. The CDR3 consists of 16 residues. The ends lost 3 bases at V and 7 bases at J; junction bases unmatched: 13. Germline CDR1 MNHEY, CDR2 SMNVEV (reference sequence). The CDR3 here is CASSFLAQGVSGTQYF. CDR3 bases: TGTGCCAGCAGTTTTTTGGCACAGGGGGTAAGTGGGACCCAGTACTTC.

This clonotype was seen a handful of times. The chain uses TRBV5-1 and TRBJ2-6; D is ambiguous. V lost 1 base and J 0 bases, leaving 8 bases between the germline ends. Looked up from germline, CDR1 is SGHRS and CDR2 is YFSETQ. CDR3 length: 16 amino acids. The CDR3 reads CASSLLGSSGANVLTF. The CDR3 DNA sequence: TGCGCCAGCAGCTTGCTTGGTAGCTCTGGGGCCAACGTCCTGACTTTC.

The gene calls are TRBV10-3 and TRBJ1-2; D is unclear. This CDR3 is 14 amino acids long. V was pared by 4 bases and J by 4 bases, with 13 bases between. Germline CDR1 is ENHRY and CDR2 is SYGVKD. The CDR3 DNA reads TGTGCCATCAGTGTTGGGCAGCCGATCTATGGCTACACCTTC. The encoded protein is CAISVGQPIYGYTF.

V usage is TRBV11-2 and J usage is TRBJ2-1; D uncertain. This CDR3 has 14 residues. V was pared by 1 base and J by 5 bases, with 9 bases between. Per germline, CDR1 SGHAT and CDR2 FQNNGV. The CDR3 loop reads CASSLARGHNEQFF. The CDR3 DNA is TGTGCCAGCAGCTTAGCACGAGGCCACAATGAGCAGTTCTTC.

The chain employs TRBV2 and TRBJ2-1; D is unresolved. Trimming left V 6 bases short and J 3 bases short, with 9 bases between. This CDR3 spans 13 amino acids. Germline V gene data show CDR1 as SNHLY and CDR2 as FYNNEI. This CDR3 is CASRVFNYNEQFF. In DNA, the CDR3 is TGTGCCAGCAGGGTGTTCAACTACAATGAGCAGTTCTTC.

This clonotype was seen a few times. The chain recombines TRBV20-1 with TRBJ2-3, with 13 bases lining up with TRBD2. This CDR3 spans 15 amino acids. Germline CDR1 reads DFQATT; CDR2 reads SNEGSKA (reference sequence). J lost 7 bases, V lost 3 bases, and 7 bases had no gene match. CDR3: CSARLLAGGPHTQYF. DNA of the CDR3: TGCAGTGCTAGGCTACTAGCGGGAGGGCCTCATACGCAGTATTTT.

V is TRBV4-1 and J is TRBJ2-1; D perhaps matches TRBD2 (6 bases). V dropped 8 bases and J dropped 8 bases, with 31 bases sitting between them. CDR1 MGHRA and CDR2 YSYEKL come from the germline V gene. CDR3 length: 18 residues. The CDR3 loop reads CASRPQIPNGTRSDEQFF. CDR3 bases: TGCGCCAGCCGCCCACAAATTCCAAACGGGACTCGTTCGGATGAGCAGTTCTTC.